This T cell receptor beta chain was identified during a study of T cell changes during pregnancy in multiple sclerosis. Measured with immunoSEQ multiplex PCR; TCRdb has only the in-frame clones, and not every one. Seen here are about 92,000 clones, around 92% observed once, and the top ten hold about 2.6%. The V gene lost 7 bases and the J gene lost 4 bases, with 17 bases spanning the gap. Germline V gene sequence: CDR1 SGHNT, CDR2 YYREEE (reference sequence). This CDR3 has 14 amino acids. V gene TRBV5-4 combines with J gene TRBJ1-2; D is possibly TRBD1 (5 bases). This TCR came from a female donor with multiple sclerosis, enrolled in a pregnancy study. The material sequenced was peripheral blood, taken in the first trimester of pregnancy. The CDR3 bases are TGTGCCAGCCGTACCTCGGGGGGACCCTATGGCTACACCTTC. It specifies CASRTSGGPYGYTF.